These T cell receptor beta chains were read from a single sample in a study of blood T cells in healthy people across ages. One entry per CDR3 protein, called by TCRdb with MiXCR from the 5' RACE reads. The sample has some 930,000 distinct CDR3 sequences; almost 30% are singletons. These data were likewise used in another study, on T cells of mothers and their children.

Input material: blood. The receptors were sampled from a woman in her forties in good health. Both conserved end residues are part of each CDR3. A D gene is named only where the DNA matches it firmly. Part of the rows lack a size; the others show once, few, many or a class for expanded clones.

>TRBJ2-7|TRBV18|few|TRBD2
CASSPDTSGAYEQYF
TGTGCCAGCTCACCCGACACTAGCGGGGCCTACGAGCAGTACTTC
>TRBJ2-1|TRBV24-1|-|-
CATTLDQSSYNEQFF
TGTGCCACCACCCTTGACCAAAGCTCCTACAATGAGCAGTTCTTC
>TRBJ2-7|TRBV7-9|-|TRBD2
CASSSLRRSSGGTYEQYF
TGTGCCAGCAGCTCCCTCCGACGTTCGAGCGGGGGTACCTACGAGCAGTACTTC
>TRBJ2-7|TRBV7-2|many|-
CASSFGDTTYEQYF
TGTGCCAGCAGCTTCGGTGACACCACCTACGAGCAGTACTTC
>TRBJ2-7|TRBV18|many|-
CASSPPSEQYF
TGTGCCAGCTCACCACCTTCCGAGCAGTACTTC
>TRBJ1-2|TRBV4-2|-|-
CASSQSGQPADGYTF
TGTGCCAGCAGCCAGAGCGGACAGCCGGCTGATGGCTACACCTTC
>TRBJ2-7|TRBV20-1|few|-
CSAIVGQNEQYF
TGCAGTGCTATAGTTGGACAAAACGAGCAGTACTTC
>TRBJ1-2|TRBV7-9|many|-
CASSFGLTDPGGYTF
TGTGCCAGCAGCTTTGGACTAACGGACCCGGGCGGCTACACCTTC
>TRBJ2-5|TRBV5-1|many|TRBD2
CASSFDGGEETQYF
TGCGCCAGCAGCTTTGATGGGGGGGAAGAGACCCAGTACTTC
>TRBJ2-1|TRBV7-3|many|-
CASSVIPADNEQFF
TGTGCCAGCAGCGTAATTCCGGCGGACAATGAGCAGTTCTTC
>TRBJ1-1|TRBV9|-|-
CASSVGGGRDLAFF
TGTGCCAGCAGCGTAGGGGGAGGGCGCGATTTGGCTTTCTTT
>TRBJ2-1|TRBV18|few|TRBD1
CASSPQLKQGAYNEQFF
TGTGCCAGCTCACCCCAACTGAAACAGGGGGCTTACAATGAGCAGTTCTTC
>TRBJ2-5|TRBV28|-|-
CANSWEGGPNEQYF
TGTGCCAACAGTTGGGAGGGGGGTCCCAATGAGCAGTACTTC
>TRBJ1-2|TRBV19|many|-
CASNSRQVNYGYTF
TGTGCCAGTAACTCTCGGCAGGTTAACTATGGCTACACCTTC
>TRBJ2-7|TRBV11-2|-|-
CARSPEVLSGVGSGYF
TGTGCCAGAAGCCCCGAGGTGTTGTCAGGAGTTGGGTCTGGGTACTTC
>TRBJ2-4|TRBV27|-|TRBD1
CASTYRGAKNIQYF
TGTGCCAGCACCTACAGGGGGGCCAAAAACATTCAGTACTTC
>TRBJ2-3|TRBV7-3|few|-
CASSLNSGQVRDTQYF
TGTGCCAGCAGCTTAAATTCGGGGCAGGTCCGAGATACGCAGTATTTT
>TRBJ1-1|TRBV7-2|-|-
CASSSYPSGFMNTEAFF
TGTGCCAGCAGCTCATACCCCTCAGGTTTCATGAACACTGAAGCTTTCTTT
>TRBJ2-2|TRBV29-1|-|-
CSVLGVGTGELFF
TGCAGCGTTTTAGGGGTTGGCACCGGGGAGCTGTTTTTT
>TRBJ1-5|TRBV12-3/TRBV12-4|few|-
CASSLPGTLGQPQHF
TGTGCCAGCAGTTTGCCCGGGACGTTGGGTCAGCCCCAGCATTTT
>TRBJ2-6|TRBV12-3/TRBV12-4|many|-
CASSLAGLTKTGANVLTF
TGTGCCAGCAGTTTAGCCGGACTTACGAAGACTGGGGCCAACGTCCTGACTTTC
>TRBJ2-7|TRBV2|-|-
CASSEGGFSSYEQYF
TGTGCCAGCAGTGAAGGAGGGTTTAGCTCCTACGAGCAGTACTTC
>TRBJ2-5|TRBV5-1|few|-
CASSLSGQPQETQYF
TGCGCCAGCAGCCTAAGCGGACAGCCTCAAGAGACCCAGTACTTC
>TRBJ1-2|TRBV20-1|-|-
CSAPIDSAYGYTF
TGCAGTGCTCCTATTGACAGCGCCTATGGCTACACCTTC
>TRBJ2-3|TRBV7-3|-|TRBD2
CASDVLLGGDGTDTQYF
TGTGCCAGCGACGTGCTCCTTGGGGGGGATGGCACAGATACGCAGTATTTT
>TRBJ2-1|TRBV14|-|-
CASSQGWLANNEQFF
TGTGCCAGCAGCCAAGGGTGGCTAGCAAACAATGAGCAGTTCTTC
>TRBJ2-3|TRBV20-1|many|TRBD2
CSARVRGGIDTQYF
TGCAGTGCTAGAGTTCGGGGGGGCATAGATACGCAGTATTTT
>TRBJ1-4|TRBV27|-|-
CASSPRYSTNEKLFF
TGTGCCAGCAGTCCGCGGTACTCAACTAATGAAAAACTGTTTTTT
>TRBJ2-7|TRBV6-1|-|TRBD1
CASTDTGTGYEQYF
TGTGCCAGCACCGATACCGGGACAGGGTACGAGCAGTACTTC
>TRBJ2-2|TRBV2|-|-
CASSEVNLDTGELFF
TGTGCCAGCAGTGAAGTAAACCTGGACACTGGGGAGCTGTTTTTT
>TRBJ2-5|TRBV30|few|-
CAWSSSGPQETQYF
TGTGCCTGGAGCTCCTCGGGCCCCCAAGAGACCCAGTACTTC
>TRBJ2-7|TRBV27|many|TRBD1
CASSFRDRGRHEQYF
TGTGCCAGCAGTTTCCGGGACAGGGGCCGCCACGAGCAGTACTTC
>TRBJ2-7|TRBV28|few|TRBD2
CASSWGGSGGNEQYF
TGTGCCAGCAGTTGGGGCGGTAGCGGGGGAAACGAGCAGTACTTC
>TRBJ2-7|TRBV9|many|-
CASSPGTWVGEQYF
TGTGCCAGCAGCCCCGGGACGTGGGTGGGGGAGCAGTACTTC
>TRBJ2-7|TRBV9|many|-
CASSVGDGGHSYEQYF
TGTGCCAGCAGCGTAGGGGACGGGGGCCACTCCTACGAGCAGTACTTC
>TRBJ1-1|TRBV7-7|few|-
CASSLIDRTNTEAFF
TGTGCTAGCAGCTTGATAGACAGGACGAACACTGAAGCTTTCTTT
>TRBJ2-3|TRBV5-5|-|TRBD2
CASSRLAAGENTQYF
TGTGCCAGCAGCCGACTAGCGGCGGGCGAGAATACGCAGTATTTT
>TRBJ2-7|TRBV14|medium-sized|-
CASSQERGFYEQYF
TGTGCCAGCAGCCAAGAGCGGGGCTTCTACGAGCAGTACTTC
>TRBJ2-1|TRBV12-3/TRBV12-4|-|-
CASSLGTPYNEQFF
TGTGCCAGCAGTCTCGGGACACCCTACAATGAGCAGTTCTTC
>TRBJ1-5|TRBV27|-|-
CASSLLPSGGNQPQHF
TGTGCCAGCAGTTTACTTCCGTCTGGGGGCAATCAGCCCCAGCATTTT
>TRBJ2-1|TRBV12-3/TRBV12-4|many|-
CATLKGSSYNEQFF
TGTGCCACGCTCAAGGGTTCCTCCTACAATGAGCAGTTCTTC
>TRBJ1-1|TRBV7-9|-|TRBD1
CASSKGAWAFF
TGTGCCAGCAGCAAGGGGGCGTGGGCTTTCTTT
>TRBJ1-2|TRBV20-1|many|TRBD1
CSAIAPGTGLSNYGYTF
TGCAGTGCAATCGCCCCCGGGACAGGGCTCAGTAACTATGGCTACACCTTC
>TRBJ2-7|TRBV20-1|many|-
CSAPKQDEQYF
TGCAGTGCACCAAAACAGGACGAGCAGTACTTC
>TRBJ1-4|TRBV3-1|few|TRBD1
CASSRPGTGTNEKLFF
TGTGCCAGCAGCCGCCCCGGGACAGGGACTAATGAAAAACTGTTTTTT
>TRBJ1-1|TRBV6-4|few|-
CASRPRESTEAFF
TGTGCCAGCAGGCCCAGGGAGAGCACTGAAGCTTTCTTT
>TRBJ2-4|TRBV28|few|-
CASSPRGVDYNGKNIQYF
TGTGCCAGCAGTCCGAGGGGGGTGGACTATAACGGCAAAAACATTCAGTACTTC
>TRBJ2-3|TRBV4-3|-|-
CASSQAGDGTDTQYF
TGCGCCAGCAGCCAAGCTGGAGATGGCACAGATACGCAGTATTTT
>TRBJ1-2|TRBV29-1|many|-
CSVGTDYGYTF
TGCAGCGTTGGGACAGACTATGGCTACACCTTC
>TRBJ2-3|TRBV7-3|-|TRBD2
CASSFSGGASDTQYF
TGTGCCAGCAGCTTTAGCGGGGGGGCATCAGATACGCAGTATTTT
>TRBJ1-5|TRBV7-6|few|TRBD1
CASSSGTGGGQPQHF
TGTGCCAGCAGCTCCGGGACAGGGGGCGGGCAGCCCCAGCATTTT
>TRBJ2-7|TRBV9|-|TRBD2
CASSPAGGPSRNEQYF
TGTGCCAGCAGCCCCGCGGGGGGCCCATCTCGGAATGAGCAGTACTTC
>TRBJ1-4|TRBV5-6|-|-
CASSFGGAANEKLFF
TGTGCCAGCAGCTTTGGAGGGGCAGCTAATGAAAAACTGTTTTTT
>TRBJ2-5|TRBV6-6|-|-
CASSYSPLDPETQYF
TGTGCCAGCAGTTACTCACCCCTGGACCCAGAGACCCAGTACTTC
>TRBJ2-7|TRBV6-2/TRBV6-3|-|-
CASSYSAEQYF
TGTGCCAGCAGTTACTCCGCCGAGCAGTACTTC